This TCR beta chain was captured by sequencing in a study of tissue T cells after allogeneic stem cell transplantation. Time point reported: mouse harvest day 14 after allogeneic transplant. Each mouse received 10^7 T-cell-depleted marrow cells plus 10^6 splenic CD5+ T cells by tail vein. Measured with immunoSEQ multiplex PCR; TCRdb has only the in-frame clones, and not every one. This sample has thousands of clones, with about 50% found just once. Turning to this clone: These gene names are mouse names. Sequencing ends 1 residue short of the CDR3 end; the germline J gene provides the rest.

The CDR3 has 13 residues. V lost 0 bases and J lost 0, with 4 bases in between. Germline V CDR1 and CDR2: NNHDY, SYVADS. The V and J genes are TRBV13-3 and TRBJ2-7; D remains unclear. This sequence was found in a female BALB/c mouse given C57BL/6 T cells with graft-versus-host disease after an allogeneic hematopoietic cell transplant. Sequenced: gut tissue. CDR3 bases read: TGTGCCAGCAGTGATGGGTTCTCCTATGAACAGTAC. Protein product: CASSDGFSYEQY. The entire CDR3 is CASSDGFSYEQYF.